These T cell receptor beta chains were read from a single sample in a study of Ad26.COV2.S vaccination and SARS-CoV-2 variants. TCRdb's copy holds only in-frame clones and misses some; the assay was immunoSEQ multiplex PCR. The sample has 380,000 or so clones; around 82% are singletons. Material: peripheral blood, obtained in a trial of Ad26.COV2.S vaccine versus placebo. Source of these receptors: a person aged 18 to 59 who received the Ad26.COV2.S COVID-19 vaccine or a placebo. The CDR3 runs from the conserved cysteine through the conserved F or W. D genes are given only for firm matches. Where a row states a size, it is once, few, many or the class of an expanded clone; other rows omit it.

J: TRBJ1-5; size: .; V: TRBV15; D: TRBD1; DNA: TGTGCCACCAGCAAAGGAACAGGGGTTAGCAATCAGCCCCAGCATTTT; CDR3: CATSKGTGVSNQPQHF
J: TRBJ2-7; size: .; V: TRBV6-1; D: .; DNA: TGTGCCAGCAGTGAAGCGGGGGGCCCCTACGAGCAGTACTTC; CDR3: CASSEAGGPYEQYF
J: TRBJ2-3; size: .; V: TRBV5-1; D: TRBD1; DNA: TGCGCCAGCAGCACAGGGGGCGAAAGAGATACGCAGTATTTT; CDR3: CASSTGGERDTQYF
J: TRBJ2-7; size: .; V: TRBV7-2; D: TRBD2; DNA: TGTGCCAGCAGCTTAGGACTAGCCCTCTCCTACGAGCAGTACTTC; CDR3: CASSLGLALSYEQYF
J: TRBJ1-3; size: .; V: TRBV29-1; D: .; DNA: TGCAGCGTGCTTGGTCGGTACGCCTCTGGAAACACCATATATTTT; CDR3: CSVLGRYASGNTIYF
J: TRBJ2-3; size: .; V: TRBV27; D: .; DNA: TGTGCCAGCACTTTACGGCGTAGCACAGATACGCAGTATTTT; CDR3: CASTLRRSTDTQYF
J: TRBJ1-1; size: .; V: TRBV7-9; D: .; DNA: TGTGCCAGCAGCTTAGAGGGGGGTGGGAACACTGAAGCTTTCTTT; CDR3: CASSLEGGGNTEAFF
J: TRBJ1-3; size: .; V: TRBV5-5; D: .; DNA: TGTGCCAGCAGCTTGATCTCCTCTGGAAACACCATATATTTT; CDR3: CASSLISSGNTIYF
J: TRBJ2-7; size: once; V: TRBV18; D: TRBD1; DNA: TGTGCCAGCTCACCAAGTAGGGGACAGGGGGACTACGAGCAGTACTTC; CDR3: CASSPSRGQGDYEQYF
J: TRBJ1-4; size: .; V: TRBV3-1/TRBV3-2; D: .; DNA: TGTGCCAGCAGCCAAGGGGGGGATGAAAAACTGTTTTTT; CDR3: CASSQGGDEKLFF
J: TRBJ2-3; size: once; V: TRBV30; D: .; DNA: TGTGCCTGGAGTACGGCGGGTCTGTCCACAGATACGCAGTATTTT; CDR3: CAWSTAGLSTDTQYF
J: TRBJ1-2; size: .; V: TRBV10-3; D: TRBD1; DNA: TGTGCCATCAGTTTCGACAGGGCCTATGGCTACACCTTC; CDR3: CAISFDRAYGYTF